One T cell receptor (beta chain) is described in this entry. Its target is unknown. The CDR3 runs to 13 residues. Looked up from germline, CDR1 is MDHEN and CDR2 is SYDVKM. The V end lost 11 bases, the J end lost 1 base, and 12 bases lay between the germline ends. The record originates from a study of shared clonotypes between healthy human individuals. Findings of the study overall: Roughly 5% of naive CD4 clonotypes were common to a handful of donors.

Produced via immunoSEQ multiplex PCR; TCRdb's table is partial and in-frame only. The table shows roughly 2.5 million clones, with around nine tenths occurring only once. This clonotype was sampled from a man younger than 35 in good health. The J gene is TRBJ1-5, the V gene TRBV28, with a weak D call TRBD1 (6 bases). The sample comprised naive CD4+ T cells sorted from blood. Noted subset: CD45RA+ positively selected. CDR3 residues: CAGTGGSNQPQHF. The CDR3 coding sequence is TGTGCCGGAACCGGGGGCAGCAATCAGCCCCAGCATTTT.